The T cell receptor (beta chain) described here comes from a study of monozygotic twins with inflammatory bowel disease. This CDR3 is built from 14 residues. Germline V lookup: CDR1 GTSNPN, CDR2 SVGIG (reference sequence). After re-calling the 5' RACE reads, TCRdb lists one entry per CDR3 protein, DNA absent. There are 200,000 to 250,000 distinct CDR3 sequences in the sample, with 7.5% to 9.5% held by the top ten. Sequencing used blood. The clonotype comes from a human donor with ulcerative colitis or Crohn's disease, or a healthy co-twin of an affected twin (not recorded which). The chain carries TRBV30 and TRBJ2-5; TCRdb indicates TRBD2, and absent DNA this call remains unverified. The CDR3 sequence is CAWIRGGDQETQYF.